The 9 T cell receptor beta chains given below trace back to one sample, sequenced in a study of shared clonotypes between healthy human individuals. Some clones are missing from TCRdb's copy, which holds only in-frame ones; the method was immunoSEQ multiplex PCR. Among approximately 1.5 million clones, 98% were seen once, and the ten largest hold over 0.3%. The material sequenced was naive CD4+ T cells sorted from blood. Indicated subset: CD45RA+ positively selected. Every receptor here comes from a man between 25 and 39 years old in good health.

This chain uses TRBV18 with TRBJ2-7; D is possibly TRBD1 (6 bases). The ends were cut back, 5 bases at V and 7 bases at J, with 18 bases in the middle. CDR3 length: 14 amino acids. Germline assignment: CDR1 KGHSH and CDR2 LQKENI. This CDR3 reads CASSAPGTQNEQYF. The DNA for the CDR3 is TGTGCCAGCTCAGCCCCAGGGACACAGAATGAGCAGTACTTC. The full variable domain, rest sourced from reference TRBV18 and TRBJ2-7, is NAGVMQNPRHLVRRRGQEARLRCSPMKGHSHVYWYRQLPEEGLKFMVYLQKENIIDESGMPKERFSAEFPKEGPSILRIQQVVRGDSAAYFCASSAPGTQNEQYFGPGTRLTVT.

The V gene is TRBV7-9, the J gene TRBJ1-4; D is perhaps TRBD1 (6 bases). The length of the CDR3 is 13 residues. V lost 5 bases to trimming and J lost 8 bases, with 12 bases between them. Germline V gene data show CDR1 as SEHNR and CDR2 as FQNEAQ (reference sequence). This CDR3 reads CASSTSGVEKLFF. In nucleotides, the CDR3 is TGTGCCAGCAGCACCTCAGGGGTCGAAAAACTGTTTTTT.

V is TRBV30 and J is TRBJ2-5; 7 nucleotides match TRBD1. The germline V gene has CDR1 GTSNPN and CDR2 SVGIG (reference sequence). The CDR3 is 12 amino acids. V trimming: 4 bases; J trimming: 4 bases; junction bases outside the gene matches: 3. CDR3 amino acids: CAWTPGGETQYF. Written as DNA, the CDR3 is TGTGCCTGGACGCCAGGGGGAGAGACCCAGTACTTC.

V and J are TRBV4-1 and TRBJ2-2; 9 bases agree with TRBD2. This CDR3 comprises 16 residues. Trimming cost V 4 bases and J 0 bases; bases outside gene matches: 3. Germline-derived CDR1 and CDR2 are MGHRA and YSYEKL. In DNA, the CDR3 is TGCGCCAGCAGCCCGCTAGCGGGAACGAACACCGGGGAGCTGTTTTTT. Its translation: CASSPLAGTNTGELFF.

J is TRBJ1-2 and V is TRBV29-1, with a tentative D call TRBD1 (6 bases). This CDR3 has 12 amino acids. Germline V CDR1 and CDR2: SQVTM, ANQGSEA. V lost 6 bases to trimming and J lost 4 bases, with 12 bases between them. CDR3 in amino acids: CSVKGGIYGYTF. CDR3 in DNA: TGCAGCGTAAAAGGGGGGATCTATGGCTACACCTTC.

The CDR3 DNA follows: TGTGCCAGCAGCTTAATTGGGGGCCCCGGGGAGCTGTTTTTT. This gives the protein CASSLIGGPGELFF. The V call is TRBV7-9, the J call TRBJ2-2, with D tentatively TRBD1 (6 bases). The CDR3 contains 14 residues. Germline CDR1 reads SEHNR; CDR2 reads FQNEAQ (reference sequence). V lost 2 bases and J 6 bases, leaving 10 bases between the germline ends.

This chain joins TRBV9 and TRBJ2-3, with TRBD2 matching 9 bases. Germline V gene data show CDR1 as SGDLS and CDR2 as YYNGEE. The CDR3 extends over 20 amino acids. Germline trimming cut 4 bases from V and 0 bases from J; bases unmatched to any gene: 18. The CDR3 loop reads CASSPSVGGRAHLSTDTQYF. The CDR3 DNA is TGTGCCAGCAGCCCCAGTGTCGGCGGGAGGGCCCACCTTAGCACAGATACGCAGTATTTT.

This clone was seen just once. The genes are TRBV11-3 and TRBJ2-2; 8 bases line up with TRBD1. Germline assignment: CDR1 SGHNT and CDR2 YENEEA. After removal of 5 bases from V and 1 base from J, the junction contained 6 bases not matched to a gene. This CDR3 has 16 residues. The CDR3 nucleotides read TGTGCCAGCAGCGTATACGGACAGGGGAACACCGGGGAGCTGTTTTTT. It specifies CASSVYGQGNTGELFF.

The CDR3 region is CASSYRDRGRNEQFF. The CDR3 DNA reads as TGTGCCAGCAGTTACCGGGACAGGGGGCGGAATGAGCAGTTCTTC. This chain links TRBV5-5 with TRBJ2-1; 12 bases map to TRBD1. Germline loops: CDR1 SGHKS, CDR2 YYEKEE (reference sequence). V was clipped by 5 bases and J by 7 bases; unmatched bases: 7. The length of the CDR3 is 15 residues.